This T cell receptor beta chain was recorded in a study of blood T cell repertoires in COVID-19 (TCRdb year 2020). In terms of the full investigation: Collaborator samples came from the United States, Italy and Spain and covered acute and convalescent phases of COVID-19. The material from the prospective study consisted of cDNA or gDNA derived from T cells, B-cell-depleted T cells, or PBMCs. The dataset comprised deeply sampled blood TCRbeta repertoires from subjects exposed to, actively infected with, or recovered from COVID-19. A freely available public database, intended as a resource for researchers studying the immune response to SARS-CoV-2, is where the repertoires were released. The samples were drawn from the first 160 participants of the ongoing ImmuneRACE study and from 1,254 subjects provided by 6 global collaborators. The sample metadata nearly always contained a de-identified subject ID, COVID-19 status, age in years and sex. Where available, HLA class I and class II types were obtained from metadata supplied by the sample provider rather than from assay-based typing. Results and caveats for the whole study, not just this receptor: The quantity of clinical and demographic metadata differed by source and by participant and was supplied without curation.

Comments on this clone: Its cognate antigen has yet to be identified. No base qualities exist here, and no much larger clone lies one base off it.

Whole blood was collected in K2EDTA tubes by collaborating institutions according to the institutions' own protocols. For TCRbeta analysis, collaborators shipped samples in one of three forms: frozen whole blood, isolated PBMCs, or DNA extracted from either of those sample types. CDR1 and CDR2 are drawn from the germline V gene: MNHEY, SVGAGI. From its cysteine to its phenylalanine, the CDR3 spans 15 amino acids. Only the CDR3 DNA is retained, 45 bases long and in frame from the first base. Germline trimming amounts to 7 bases on V and 4 bases on J, with 7 as the count of junction bases outside the gene matches. TCRbeta CDR3 regions were amplified from genomic DNA by means of the immunoSEQ Assay, a bias-controlled multiplex PCR. Turning to the authors' computational methods: Within the assay, amplification of reference gene primers was used to estimate how many nucleated cells each sample contained. To quantify the absolute abundance of each unique TCRbeta CDR3 rearrangement, sequence reads were collapsed and filtered. For each sample, productive Simpson clonality was calculated as the square root of Simpson's diversity index across productive rearrangements. The source is immuneACCESS, and TCRdb retained only in-frame sequences with V and J called. Part of the clones is not carried over; for the studies checked, unresolved V genes explain less than half of this, and the remainder is unexplained. V and J calls and clone size are as listed in that table; D and trimming were resolved from the DNA. The sample profile shows approximately 200,000 clones; 80% to 90% of them were found once. Roughly 10% of the sample is held by the ten biggest clonotypes.

The chain uses TRBV6-5 and TRBJ1-5; 10 central nucleotides agree with TRBD1. Sequenced: peripheral blood. This sequence originates from a woman aged 80 or older with acute or convalescent COVID-19. The CDR3 in this case is CASTPRTGGNQPQHF. The DNA is TGTGCCAGCACACCGCGGACAGGGGGGAATCAGCCCCAGCATTTT.